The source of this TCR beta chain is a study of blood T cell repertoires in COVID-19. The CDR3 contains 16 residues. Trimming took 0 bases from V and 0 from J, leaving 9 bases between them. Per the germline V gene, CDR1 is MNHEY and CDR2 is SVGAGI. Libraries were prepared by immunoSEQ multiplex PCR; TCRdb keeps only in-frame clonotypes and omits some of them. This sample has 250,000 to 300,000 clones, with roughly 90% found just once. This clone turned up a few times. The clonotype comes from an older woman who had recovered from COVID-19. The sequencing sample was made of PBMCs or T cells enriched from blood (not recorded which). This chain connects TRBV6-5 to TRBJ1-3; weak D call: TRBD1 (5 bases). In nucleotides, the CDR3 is TGTGCCAGCAGTTACTCGAGACAGTTCTCTGGAAACACCATATATTTT. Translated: CASSYSRQFSGNTIYF.